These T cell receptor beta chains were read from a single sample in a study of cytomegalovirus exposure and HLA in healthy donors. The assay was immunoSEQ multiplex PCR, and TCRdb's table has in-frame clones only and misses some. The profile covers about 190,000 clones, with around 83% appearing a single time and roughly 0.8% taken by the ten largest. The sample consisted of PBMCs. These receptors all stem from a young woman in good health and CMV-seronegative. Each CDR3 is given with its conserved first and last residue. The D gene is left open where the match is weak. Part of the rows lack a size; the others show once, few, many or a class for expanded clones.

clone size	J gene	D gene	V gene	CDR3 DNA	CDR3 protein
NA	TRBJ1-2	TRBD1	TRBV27	TGTGCCAGCAGTTACACCGGGACAGGGTATGGCTACACCTTC	CASSYTGTGYGYTF
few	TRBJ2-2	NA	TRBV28	TGTGCCAGCACCCCCTTGAGTCCAGCGTTCACCGGGGAGCTGTTTTTT	CASTPLSPAFTGELFF
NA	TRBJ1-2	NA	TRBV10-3	TGTGCCATCAGTGAGTCCGAACAGACGCTACACTATGGCTACACCTTC	CAISESEQTLHYGYTF
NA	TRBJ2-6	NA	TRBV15	TGTGCCACCAGCAGAGCATCTGGGGCCAACGTCCTGACTTTC	CATSRASGANVLTF
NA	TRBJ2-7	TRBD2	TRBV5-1	TGCGCCAGCAGCATATACGGACTAGCGGGAGGGGCCCCCACAGACGAGCAGTACTTC	CASSIYGLAGGAPTDEQYF
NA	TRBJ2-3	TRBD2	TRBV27	TGTGCCAGCAGCTTTAGCGGGAGGGCCGATACGCAGTATTTT	CASSFSGRADTQYF
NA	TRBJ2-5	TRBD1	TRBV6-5	TGTGCCAGCAGTTACTCCCCGGACCCAGGGGGTGGGACCCAGTACTTC	CASSYSPDPGGGTQYF
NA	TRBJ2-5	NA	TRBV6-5	TGTGCCAGCAACCCGGGGGACCAGCAAGAGACCCAGTACTTC	CASNPGDQQETQYF
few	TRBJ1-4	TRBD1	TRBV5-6	TGTGCCAGCACCAAGGGGGCAGGGGGCCCCACGCTTGAAAAACTGTTTTTT	CASTKGAGGPTLEKLFF
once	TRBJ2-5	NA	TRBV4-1	TGCGCCAGCAGCCAAGCTGTCATGGCGGGCTTACAAGAGACCCAGTACTTC	CASSQAVMAGLQETQYF
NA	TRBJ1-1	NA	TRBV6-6	TGTGCCAGCAGAGAGAATTTAGAAGCTTTCTTT	CASRENLEAFF
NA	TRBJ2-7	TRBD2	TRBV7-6	TGTGCCAGCTCCTTAGCGGGGGGGAGCTCCTACGAGCAGTACTTC	CASSLAGGSSYEQYF
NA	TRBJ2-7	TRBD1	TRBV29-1	TGCAGCGTACGGGACAGGGGGTGGTCAGGGAACGAGCAGTACTTC	CSVRDRGWSGNEQYF
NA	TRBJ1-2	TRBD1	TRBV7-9	TGTGCCAGCAGCATAACCGGGACAGGGGATGGCTACACCTTC	CASSITGTGDGYTF
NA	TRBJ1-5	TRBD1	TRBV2	TGTGCCAGCAGCCTGGGACAGGGGGCTGGCGGTCGCAATCAGCCCCAGCATTTT	CASSLGQGAGGRNQPQHF
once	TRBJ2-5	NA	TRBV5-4	TGTGCCAGCAGCGCGGACAGACACGAGACCCAGTACTTC	CASSADRHETQYF
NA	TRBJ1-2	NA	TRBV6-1	TGTGCCAGCAGTGAAGTTCGTAGCTATGGCTACACCTTC	CASSEVRSYGYTF
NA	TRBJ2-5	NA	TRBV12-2	TGTGCAAGTCGCTTACCGGGACAGGGAGCGGGAGGACCAGAGACCCAGTACTTC	CASRLPGQGAGGPETQYF
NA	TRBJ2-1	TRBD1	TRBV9	TGTGCCAGCAGCGCAACACTGGGACAGGGGGCTTGGAATGAGCAGTTCTTC	CASSATLGQGAWNEQFF
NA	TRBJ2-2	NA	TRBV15	TGTGCCACCAGCAGAGATTTGGCAGCGAACACCGGGGAGCTGTTTTTT	CATSRDLAANTGELFF
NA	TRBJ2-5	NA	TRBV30	TGTGCCTGGAGGGCATTACAAGAGACCCAGTACTTC	CAWRALQETQYF
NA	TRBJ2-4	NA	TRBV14	TGTGCCAGCAGCCAAGACGACCTTTCGGGGACCAAAAACATTCAGTACTTC	CASSQDDLSGTKNIQYF
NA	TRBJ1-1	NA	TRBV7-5	TGTGCCAGAAGTTACCCCGGGACAACCGCCCCCTGGAACACTGAAGCTTTCTTT	CARSYPGTTAPWNTEAFF
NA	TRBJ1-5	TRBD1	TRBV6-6	TGTGCCAGCAGTTACTCAGGCAGGGACAGCCATCAGCCCCAGCATTTT	CASSYSGRDSHQPQHF
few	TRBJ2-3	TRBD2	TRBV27	TGTGCCAGCAGTCCTTTAGCGGGAGGGGGCACAGATACGCAGTATTTT	CASSPLAGGGTDTQYF
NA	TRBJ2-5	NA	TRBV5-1	TGCGCCAGCAACACTCTTGGCGGAGGCACATGGGAGACCCAGTACTTC	CASNTLGGGTWETQYF
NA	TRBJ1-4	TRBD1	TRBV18	TGTGCCAGCTCTGCGGACAGGGGGATCGAAAAACTGTTTTTT	CASSADRGIEKLFF
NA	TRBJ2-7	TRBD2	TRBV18	TGTGCCAGCTCACCAGGACTCGTAGCGGGGGGCTACGAGCAGTACTTC	CASSPGLVAGGYEQYF